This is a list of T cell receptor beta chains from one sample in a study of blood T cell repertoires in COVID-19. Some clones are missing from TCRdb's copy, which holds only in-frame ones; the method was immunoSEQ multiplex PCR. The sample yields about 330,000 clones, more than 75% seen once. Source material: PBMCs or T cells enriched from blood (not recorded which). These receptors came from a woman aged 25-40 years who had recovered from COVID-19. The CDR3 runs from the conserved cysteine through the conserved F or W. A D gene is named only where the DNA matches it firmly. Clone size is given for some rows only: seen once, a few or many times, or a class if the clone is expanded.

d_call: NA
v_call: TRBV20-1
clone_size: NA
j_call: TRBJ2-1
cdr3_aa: CSASGGTTQFF
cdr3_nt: TGCAGTGCTAGCGGCGGTACAACGCAGTTCTTC

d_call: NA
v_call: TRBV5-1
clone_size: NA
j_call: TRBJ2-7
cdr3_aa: CASSQGYQNSLREQYF
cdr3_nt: TGCGCCAGCAGCCAGGGTTACCAAAATTCCTTACGCGAGCAGTACTTC

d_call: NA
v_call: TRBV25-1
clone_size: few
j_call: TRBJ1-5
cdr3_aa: CASSGDKSNQPQHF
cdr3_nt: TGTGCCAGCAGTGGCGATAAGAGCAATCAGCCCCAGCATTTT

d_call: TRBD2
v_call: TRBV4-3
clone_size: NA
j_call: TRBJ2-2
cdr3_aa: CASSREGLAVFTGELFF
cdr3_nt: TGCGCCAGCAGCCGGGAAGGACTAGCGGTGTTCACCGGGGAGCTGTTTTTT

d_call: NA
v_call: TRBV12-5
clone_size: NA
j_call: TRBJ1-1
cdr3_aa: CASGFGAEAQNTEAFF
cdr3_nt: TGTGCTAGTGGTTTTGGGGCCGAGGCACAAAACACTGAAGCTTTCTTT

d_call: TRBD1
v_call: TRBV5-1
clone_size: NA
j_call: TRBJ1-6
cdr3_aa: CASSAEGGWDSPLHF
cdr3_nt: TGCGCCAGCAGCGCCGAAGGGGGCTGGGATTCACCCCTCCACTTT

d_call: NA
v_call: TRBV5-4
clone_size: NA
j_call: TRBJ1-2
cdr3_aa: CASRSGMRTYGYTF
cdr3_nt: TGTGCCAGCAGGTCAGGGATGAGGACCTACGGCTACACCTTC

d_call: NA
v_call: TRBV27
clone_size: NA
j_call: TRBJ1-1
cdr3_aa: CASRRGGGGKAFF
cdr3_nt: TGTGCCAGCAGGCGCGGGGGGGGCGGAAAAGCTTTCTTT

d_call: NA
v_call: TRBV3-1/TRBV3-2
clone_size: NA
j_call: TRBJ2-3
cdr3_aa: CASSRSPGHPDTQYF
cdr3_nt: TGTGCCAGCAGCCGCTCGCCAGGGCACCCAGATACGCAGTATTTT

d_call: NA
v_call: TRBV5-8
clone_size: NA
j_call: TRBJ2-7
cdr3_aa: CASSDGTFYEQYF
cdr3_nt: TGTGCCAGCAGCGACGGGACATTCTACGAGCAGTACTTC

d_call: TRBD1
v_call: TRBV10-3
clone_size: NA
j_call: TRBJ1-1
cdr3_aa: CAISLTGGSTEAFF
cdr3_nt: TGTGCCATCAGTCTGACAGGGGGCAGCACTGAAGCTTTCTTT

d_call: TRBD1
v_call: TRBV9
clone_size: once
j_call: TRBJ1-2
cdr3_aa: CASSVGMDRVSGYTF
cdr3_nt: TGTGCCAGCAGCGTAGGGATGGACAGGGTATCTGGCTACACCTTC

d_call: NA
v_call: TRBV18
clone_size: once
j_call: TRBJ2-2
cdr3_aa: CASSMATNTGELFF
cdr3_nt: TGTGCCAGCTCAATGGCCACGAACACCGGGGAGCTGTTTTTT

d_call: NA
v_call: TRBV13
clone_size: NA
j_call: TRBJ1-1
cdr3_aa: CASSSKVRGKETEAFF
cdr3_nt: TGTGCCAGCAGCTCCAAGGTCAGGGGCAAGGAGACTGAAGCTTTCTTT

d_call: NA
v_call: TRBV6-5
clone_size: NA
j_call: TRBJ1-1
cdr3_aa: CASSYSAGGDTEAFF
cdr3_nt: TGTGCCAGCAGTTACTCGGCGGGGGGAGACACTGAAGCTTTCTTT

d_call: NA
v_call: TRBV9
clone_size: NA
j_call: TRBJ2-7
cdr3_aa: CASSVDQGREQYF
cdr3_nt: TGTGCCAGCAGCGTAGACCAAGGGAGGGAGCAGTACTTC

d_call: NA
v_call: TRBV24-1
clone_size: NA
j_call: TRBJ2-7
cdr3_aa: CATSGGVFPPYEQYF
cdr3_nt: TGTGCCACCTCCGGTGGAGTCTTCCCCCCCTACGAGCAGTACTTC

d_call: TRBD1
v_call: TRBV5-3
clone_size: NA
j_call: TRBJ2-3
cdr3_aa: CARSSDRQDLLRTDTQYF
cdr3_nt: TGTGCCAGAAGCTCGGACAGGCAGGATCTACTACGCACAGATACGCAGTATTTT

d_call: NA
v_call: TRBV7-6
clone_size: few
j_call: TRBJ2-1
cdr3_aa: CASTLLPGMEDYNEQFF
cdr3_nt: TGTGCCAGCACCTTGCTCCCGGGTATGGAGGACTACAATGAGCAGTTCTTC

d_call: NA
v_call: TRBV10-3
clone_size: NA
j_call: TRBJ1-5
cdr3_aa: CAISASGGRYSNQPQHF
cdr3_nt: TGTGCCATCAGTGCGAGTGGGGGCAGGTATAGCAATCAGCCCCAGCATTTT

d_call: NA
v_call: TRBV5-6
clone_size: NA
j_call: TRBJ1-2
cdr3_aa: CASSLQGRWNGYTF
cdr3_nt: TGTGCCAGCAGCTTGCAAGGCAGGTGGAATGGCTACACCTTC

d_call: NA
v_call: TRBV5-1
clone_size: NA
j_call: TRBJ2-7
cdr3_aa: CASSYDQVNSYEQYF
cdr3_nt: TGCGCCAGCAGCTACGACCAGGTTAACTCCTACGAGCAGTACTTC

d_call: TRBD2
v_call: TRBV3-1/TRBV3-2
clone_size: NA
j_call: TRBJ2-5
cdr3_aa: CASRPTSEETQYF
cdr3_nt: TGTGCCAGCAGACCGACTAGCGAAGAGACCCAGTACTTC

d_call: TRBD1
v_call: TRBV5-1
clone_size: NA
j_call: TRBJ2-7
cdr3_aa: CASSLGTGDEQYF
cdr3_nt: TGCGCCAGCAGCTTGGGGACAGGGGACGAGCAGTACTTC

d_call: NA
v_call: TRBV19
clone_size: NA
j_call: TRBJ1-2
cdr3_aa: CASHHGDYGYTF
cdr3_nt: TGTGCCAGTCATCACGGGGACTATGGCTACACCTTC

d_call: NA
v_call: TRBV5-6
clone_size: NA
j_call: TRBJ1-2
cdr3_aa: CASSSLGLKGYTF
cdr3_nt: TGTGCCAGCAGCTCCCTTGGGCTAAAGGGCTACACCTTC

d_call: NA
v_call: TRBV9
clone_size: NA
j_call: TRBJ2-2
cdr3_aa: CASNPGVTGELFF
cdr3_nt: TGTGCCAGCAACCCGGGGGTCACCGGGGAGCTGTTTTTT

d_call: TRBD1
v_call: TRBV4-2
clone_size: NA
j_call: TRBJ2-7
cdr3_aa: CASSQGPTGGEQYF
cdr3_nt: TGTGCCAGCAGCCAAGGCCCGACAGGGGGCGAACAGTACTTC

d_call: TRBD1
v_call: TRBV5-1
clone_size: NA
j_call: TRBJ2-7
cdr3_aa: CASSLGTGSSYEQYF
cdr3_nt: TGCGCCAGCAGCCTCGGGACAGGTTCCTCCTACGAGCAGTACTTC

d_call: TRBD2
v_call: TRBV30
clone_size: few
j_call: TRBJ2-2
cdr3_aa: CAWSVDSGGNTGELFF
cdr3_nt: TGTGCCTGGAGTGTAGACAGCGGGGGCAACACCGGGGAGCTGTTTTTT

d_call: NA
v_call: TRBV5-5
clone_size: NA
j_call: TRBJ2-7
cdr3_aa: CASSLTEQAYEQYF
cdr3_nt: TGTGCCAGCAGCTTAACAGAACAGGCCTACGAGCAGTACTTC

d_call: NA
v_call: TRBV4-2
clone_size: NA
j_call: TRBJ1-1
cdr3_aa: CASSQGYRAKAFF
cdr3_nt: TGTGCCAGCAGCCAAGGATACAGGGCTAAGGCTTTCTTT

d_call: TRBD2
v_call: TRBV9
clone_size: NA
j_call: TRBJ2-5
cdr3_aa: CASSETSGQETQYF
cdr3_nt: TGTGCCAGCAGCGAGACTAGCGGGCAAGAGACCCAGTACTTC

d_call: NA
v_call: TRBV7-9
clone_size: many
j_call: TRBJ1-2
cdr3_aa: CASSLDAGFGGYTF
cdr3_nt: TGTGCCAGCAGCTTAGACGCGGGTTTTGGGGGCTACACCTTC

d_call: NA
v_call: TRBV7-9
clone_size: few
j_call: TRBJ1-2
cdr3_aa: CASSSQQGSPYGYTF
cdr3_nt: TGTGCCAGCAGCTCACAGCAGGGGTCGCCGTATGGCTACACCTTC

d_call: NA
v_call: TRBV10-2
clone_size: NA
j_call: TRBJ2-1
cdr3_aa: CASSEWRGQTEQFF
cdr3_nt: TGCGCCAGCAGTGAGTGGAGAGGGCAAACCGAGCAGTTCTTC

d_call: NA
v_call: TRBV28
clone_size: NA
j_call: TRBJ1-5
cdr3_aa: CASSLGGEGQPQHF
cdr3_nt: TGTGCCAGCAGTTTAGGAGGGGAGGGTCAGCCCCAGCATTTT

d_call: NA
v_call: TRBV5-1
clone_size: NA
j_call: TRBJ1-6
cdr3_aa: CASSLAQENSPLHF
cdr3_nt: TGCGCCAGCAGCTTGGCACAGGAGAATTCACCCCTCCACTTT

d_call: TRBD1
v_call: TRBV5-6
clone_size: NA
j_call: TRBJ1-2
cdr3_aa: CASSGGQVRYGYTF
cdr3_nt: TGTGCCAGCAGCGGGGGACAGGTTCGATATGGCTACACCTTC

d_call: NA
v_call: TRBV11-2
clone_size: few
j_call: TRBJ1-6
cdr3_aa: CASSFHSTGFLASPLHF
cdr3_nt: TGTGCCAGCAGCTTCCATAGCACAGGGTTTCTTGCTTCACCCCTCCACTTT

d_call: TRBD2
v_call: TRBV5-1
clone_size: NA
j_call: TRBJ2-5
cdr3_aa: CASSGFLAGQETQYF
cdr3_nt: TGCGCCAGCAGCGGATTTCTAGCGGGGCAAGAGACCCAGTACTTC

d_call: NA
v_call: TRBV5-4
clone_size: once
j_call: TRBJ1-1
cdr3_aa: CASSPRSNTEAFF
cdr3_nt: TGTGCCAGCAGCCCCCGGAGCAACACTGAAGCTTTCTTT

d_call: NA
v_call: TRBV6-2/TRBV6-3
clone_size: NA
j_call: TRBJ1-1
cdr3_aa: CASSYLTGTEAFF
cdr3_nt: TGTGCCAGCAGTTACCTGACGGGGACTGAAGCTTTCTTT

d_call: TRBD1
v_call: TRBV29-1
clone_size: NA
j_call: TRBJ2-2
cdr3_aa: CSVGTGVAGELFF
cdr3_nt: TGCAGCGTTGGGACAGGGGTGGCCGGGGAGCTGTTTTTT

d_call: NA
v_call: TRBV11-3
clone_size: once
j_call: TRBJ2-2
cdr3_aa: CASSLDLTGELFF
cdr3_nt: TGTGCCAGCAGCTTAGACCTCACCGGGGAGCTGTTTTTT

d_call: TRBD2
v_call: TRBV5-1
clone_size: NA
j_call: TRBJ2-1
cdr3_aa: CASGLAGSSYNEQFF
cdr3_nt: TGCGCCAGCGGGCTAGCGGGGAGCTCCTACAATGAGCAGTTCTTC

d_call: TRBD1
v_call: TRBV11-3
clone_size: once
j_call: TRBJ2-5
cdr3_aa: CASSLGQGSGETQYF
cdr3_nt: TGTGCCAGCAGCTTGGGACAGGGAAGTGGAGAGACCCAGTACTTC

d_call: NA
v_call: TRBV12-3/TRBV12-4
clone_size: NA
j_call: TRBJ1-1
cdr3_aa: CASSPFNTEAFF
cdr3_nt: TGTGCCAGCAGTCCCTTTAACACTGAAGCTTTCTTT

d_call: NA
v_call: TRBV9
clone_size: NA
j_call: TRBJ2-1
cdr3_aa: CASSVRDISYNEQFF
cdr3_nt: TGTGCCAGCAGCGTACGGGATATTTCCTACAATGAGCAGTTCTTC

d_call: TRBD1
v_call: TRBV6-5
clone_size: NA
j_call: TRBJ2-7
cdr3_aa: CASSYSRDSPYEQYF
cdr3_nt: TGTGCCAGCAGTTACTCCCGGGACAGCCCCTACGAGCAGTACTTC

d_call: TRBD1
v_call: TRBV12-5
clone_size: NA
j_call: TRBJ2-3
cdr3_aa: CASGLGRTGGASDTQYF
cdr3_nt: TGTGCTAGTGGTTTGGGGCGGACAGGGGGCGCCTCAGATACGCAGTATTTT

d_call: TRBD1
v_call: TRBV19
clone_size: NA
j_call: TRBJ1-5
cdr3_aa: CASSATGGNQPQHF
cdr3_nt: TGTGCCAGTAGTGCCACAGGGGGCAATCAGCCCCAGCATTTT

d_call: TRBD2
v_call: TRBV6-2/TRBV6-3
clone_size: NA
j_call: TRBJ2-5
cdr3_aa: CASSYSEGLAGEETQYF
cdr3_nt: TGTGCCAGCAGTTACTCTGAGGGACTAGCGGGAGAAGAGACCCAGTACTTC

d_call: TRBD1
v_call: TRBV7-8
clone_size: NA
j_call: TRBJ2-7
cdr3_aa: CASRTGGNYEQYF
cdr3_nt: TGTGCCAGCAGGACAGGGGGCAATTACGAGCAGTACTTC

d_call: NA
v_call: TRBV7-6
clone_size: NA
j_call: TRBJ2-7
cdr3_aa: CASSPRDSSYEQYF
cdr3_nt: TGTGCCAGCAGCCCCAGGGATAGCTCCTACGAGCAGTACTTC

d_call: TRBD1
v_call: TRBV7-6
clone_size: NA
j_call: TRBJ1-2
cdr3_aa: CASSLATGGSGYTF
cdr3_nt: TGTGCCAGCAGCTTGGCGACAGGGGGGTCCGGCTACACCTTC

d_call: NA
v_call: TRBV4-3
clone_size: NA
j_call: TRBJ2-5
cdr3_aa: CASSQGRGYQETQYF
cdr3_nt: TGCGCCAGCAGCCAAGGAAGGGGGTACCAAGAGACCCAGTACTTC

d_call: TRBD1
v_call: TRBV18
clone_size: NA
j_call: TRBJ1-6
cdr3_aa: CASSGTDDSPLHF
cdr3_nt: TGTGCCAGCTCCGGGACAGATGATTCACCCCTCCACTTT

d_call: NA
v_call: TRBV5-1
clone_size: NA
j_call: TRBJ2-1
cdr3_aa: CASSLAGRDNEQFF
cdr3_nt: TGCGCCAGCAGCTTGGCCGGCCGGGACAATGAGCAGTTCTTC